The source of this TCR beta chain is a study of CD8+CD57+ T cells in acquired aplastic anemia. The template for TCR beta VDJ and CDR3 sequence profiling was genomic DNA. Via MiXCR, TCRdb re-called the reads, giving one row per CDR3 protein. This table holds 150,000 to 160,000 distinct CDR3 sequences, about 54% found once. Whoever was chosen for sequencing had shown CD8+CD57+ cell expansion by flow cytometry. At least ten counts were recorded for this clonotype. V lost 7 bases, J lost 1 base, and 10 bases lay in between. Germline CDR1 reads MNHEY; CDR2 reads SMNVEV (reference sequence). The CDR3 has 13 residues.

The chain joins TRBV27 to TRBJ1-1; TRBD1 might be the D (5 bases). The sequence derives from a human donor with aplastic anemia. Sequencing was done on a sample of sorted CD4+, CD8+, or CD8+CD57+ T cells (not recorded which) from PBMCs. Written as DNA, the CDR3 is TGTGCCAGCACGACAGCAACGAACACTGAAGCTTTCTTT. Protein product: CASTTATNTEAFF.